The 21 T cell receptor beta chains below all came from one sample that was sequenced in a study of OX40 agonist ivuxolimab in advanced cancers. Clones were sequenced by immunoSEQ multiplex PCR, and TCRdb holds only the in-frame ones, with some missing. The sample contains about 83,000 clones, about 88% of which appear only once. Sample: CD4+ or CD8+ T cells sorted from blood, taken in a trial of the OX40 agonist ivuxolimab. The receptors come from an adult with an advanced solid tumor such as melanoma, head and neck, liver or kidney cancer.

This clone was detected only a few times. This chain uses TRBV2 with TRBJ1-4; D unclear. The germline CDR1 and CDR2 sequences are SNHLY and FYNNEI. Trimming took 2 bases from V and 0 from J, leaving 4 bases between them. This CDR3 region has 14 residues. This chain's CDR3 is CASSEQATNEKLFF. The CDR3 DNA is TGTGCCAGCAGTGAACAGGCAACTAATGAAAAACTGTTTTTT.

This chain links TRBV11-2 with TRBJ2-7; TRBD2 matches 12 bases. This CDR3 contains 18 residues. The germline V gene has CDR1 SGHAT and CDR2 FQNNGV. V lost 5 bases and J lost 2; bases outside the gene matches: 13. This chain's CDR3 is CASSPWTSGVGKTYEQYF. The DNA for the CDR3 is TGTGCCAGCAGCCCCTGGACTAGCGGGGTAGGTAAGACCTACGAGCAGTACTTC.

This chain joins TRBV14 and TRBJ2-5; D not certain. V shed 0 bases and J shed 5 bases, with 7 bases lying between them. This CDR3 is built from 13 residues. Germline V gene lookup returns CDR1 SGHDN and CDR2 FVKESK. The CDR3 DNA follows: TGTGCCAGCAGCCAAGATCGGTGGGAGACCCAGTACTTC. Amino acid sequence: CASSQDRWETQYF.

The chain uses TRBV27 and TRBJ1-1; tentative D call: TRBD1 (6 bases). This CDR3 is 15 amino acids long. Per the germline V gene, CDR1 is MNHEY and CDR2 is SMNVEV (reference sequence). Trimming shortened V by 7 bases and J by 1 base, and 16 bases separated the two germline ends. The DNA of the CDR3 is TGTGCCAGCACCCCGCTCGCCAGGGGGAACACTGAAGCTTTCTTT. This gives the protein CASTPLARGNTEAFF.

The chain is built from TRBV5-1 and TRBJ2-5, with TRBD1 matching 7 bases. The V gene's germline CDR1 is SGHRS and CDR2 YFSETQ. The V segment lost 4 bases and the J segment 6 bases; nucleotides outside the gene matches: 9. The CDR3 spans 14 residues. CDR3 protein: CASSPEGAEKTQYF. CDR3 bases: TGCGCCAGCAGCCCCGAGGGGGCTGAAAAGACCCAGTACTTC.

V gene TRBV27 combines with J gene TRBJ1-1; TRBD1 aligns across 7 bases. Germline trimming cut 5 bases from V and 3 bases from J; bases unmatched to any gene: 3. The CDR3 spans 13 residues. Germline V gives CDR1 MNHEY, CDR2 SMNVEV (reference sequence). CDR3 region: CASSQDRDTEAFF. CDR3 coding DNA: TGTGCCAGCAGTCAAGACAGGGACACTGAAGCTTTCTTT.

The J gene is TRBJ2-3, the V gene TRBV7-2, with 9 bases matching TRBD1. Germline V gene sequence: CDR1 SGHTA, CDR2 FQGNSA. There are 16 residues in the CDR3. With 6 bases clipped from V and 4 bases from J, the junction kept 11 bases outside the gene matches. The CDR3 spells CASSSTGGMLADTQYF. CDR3 coding DNA: TGTGCCAGCAGTTCTACAGGGGGCATGTTGGCAGATACGCAGTATTTT. Using reference TRBV7-2 and TRBJ2-3 for the parts outside the CDR3, the full variable domain is GAGVSQSPSNKVTEKGKDVELRCDPISGHTALYWYRQSLGQGLEFLIYFQGNSAPDKSGLPSDRFSAERTGGSVSTLTIQRTQQEDSAVYLCASSSTGGMLADTQYFGPGTRLTVL.

This chain joins TRBV5-1 and TRBJ1-2, with a possible D match to TRBD1 (6 bases). CDR1 is SGHRS, CDR2 YFSETQ, per germline. The CDR3 spans 14 residues. The ends were cut back, 0 bases at V and 8 bases at J, with 14 bases in the middle. The CDR3 region is CASSLALPTGGYTF. The CDR3 DNA is TGCGCCAGCAGCTTGGCCCTACCCACAGGGGGCTACACCTTC.

The chain couples TRBV21-1 to TRBJ1-2; whether TRBD1, the table's D call, matches the DNA was not checked. TRBV21-1 is a known pseudogene. This CDR3 contains 13 residues. The DNA of the CDR3 is TGTGCCAGCATTCCTCCCCAGGGCTATGGCTACACCTTC. The encoded protein is CASIPPQGYGYTF.

In DNA, the CDR3 is TGTGCCAGCAGCCCCGGGACCTTTGGGAGGGAGACCCAGTACTTC. Its translation is CASSPGTFGRETQYF. The gene calls are TRBV7-3 and TRBJ2-5; tentative D call: TRBD2 (6 bases). The CDR3 has 15 residues. V was clipped by 5 bases and J by 5 bases, with 18 bases between them. CDR1 is SGHTA and CDR2 is FQGTGA in the germline V gene.

The chain combines TRBV7-9 with TRBJ1-5; unclear D gene. CDR3 length equals 12 residues. The V end was cut by 6 bases, the J end by 6 bases, with 9 bases between. CDR1 and CDR2 (germline): SEHNR, FQNEAQ (reference sequence). CDR3 sequence (DNA): TGTGCCAGCAGGTATCGGTGTCAGCCCCAGCATTTT. The encoded protein is CASRYRCQPQHF.

The chain combines TRBV6-5 with TRBJ2-7; D gene uncertain. Germline V gives CDR1 MNHEY, CDR2 SVGAGI. The CDR3 sequence is 11 residues long. Between the trimmed V and J ends, which lost 3 bases and 7 bases, there was a span of 7 bases. The chain's CDR3 is CASSYITEQYF. The CDR3, as DNA: TGTGCCAGCAGTTATATCACTGAGCAGTACTTC.

The J gene is TRBJ2-3, the V gene TRBV9; 12 positions match TRBD2. The CDR3 totals 16 residues. Unmatched junction bases numbered 7, after V lost 6 bases and J lost 2 bases. CDR1 and CDR2 (germline): SGDLS, YYNGEE. The DNA for the CDR3 is TGTGCCAGCACGCGACTAGCGGGGGAGTCCACAGATACGCAGTATTTT. Amino acids: CASTRLAGESTDTQYF.

The J gene is TRBJ2-5, the V gene TRBV7-2; D uncertain. The CDR3 extends over 11 amino acids. In germline, CDR1 is SGHTA, CDR2 FQGNSA. V gave up 6 bases and J gave up 3 bases, with 5 bases separating them. The CDR3 nucleotides are TGTGCCAGCAGTCGGAAAGAGACCCAGTACTTC. This sequence encodes CASSRKETQYF.

The V and J genes are TRBV6-5 and TRBJ2-7, with D perhaps given as TRBD1 or TRBD2 (5 bases each). CDR1 is MNHEY and CDR2 is SVGAGI in the germline V gene. This CDR3 has 15 amino acids. V lost 2 bases, J lost 0 bases, and 11 bases lay in between. The CDR3 is CASSYPGRSSYEQYF. The CDR3 region has the DNA TGTGCCAGCAGTTACCCGGGACGGAGCTCCTACGAGCAGTACTTC.

CDR3 in amino acids: CASSSQGAHYGYTF. In DNA, the CDR3 is TGTGCCAGCAGTTCCCAGGGGGCCCACTATGGCTACACCTTC. The chain links TRBV6-6 to TRBJ1-2, with 8 bases matching TRBD1. This CDR3 contains 14 residues. V shed 4 bases, J shed 3 bases, and the junction held 4 bases outside the gene matches. Germline V lookup: CDR1 MNHNY, CDR2 SVGAGI (reference sequence).

This chain uses TRBV6-5 with TRBJ1-2; weak D call: TRBD1 (6 bases). Germline V lookup: CDR1 MNHEY, CDR2 SVGAGI. V was cut by 3 bases and J by 9 bases, with 11 bases left in between. This CDR3 region has 12 residues. The chain's CDR3 is CASSYQGRSYTF. The CDR3 DNA reads TGTGCCAGCAGTTATCAGGGGCGGAGCTACACCTTC.

The chain employs TRBV21-1 and TRBJ2-7. TRBV21-1 is recorded as a pseudogene. This CDR3 is built from 20 residues. As DNA, the CDR3 is TGTGCCAGCAGCAAAGGATTAACACTCCGGATATCATTCTACTCCTACGAGCAGTACTTC. This translates into CASSKGLTLRISFYSYEQYF.

The rearrangement uses TRBV11-2 and TRBJ2-3; D possibly corresponds to TRBD2 (7 bases). V lost 1 base to trimming and J lost 3 bases, with 11 bases between them. The V gene's germline CDR1 is SGHAT and CDR2 FQNNGV. CDR3 length: 15 amino acids. The DNA for the CDR3 is TGTGCCAGCAGCTTAGTGGCGGGGGCAACAGATACGCAGTATTTT. It is translated as CASSLVAGATDTQYF.

This clone was recorded a few times. This chain links TRBV9 with TRBJ2-1, with 8 bases matching TRBD2. V dropped 2 bases and J dropped 9; count of bases not matched to a gene: 7. Germline CDR1 reads SGDLS; CDR2 reads YYNGEE. The CDR3 covers 14 residues. CDR3 region: CASSVSSGITEQFF. Here the CDR3 DNA reads TGTGCCAGCAGCGTTAGTAGCGGGATCACTGAGCAGTTCTTC.

The gene calls are TRBV14 and TRBJ1-3, with 9 bases that match TRBD1. The CDR3 has 16 amino acids. Germline assignment: CDR1 SGHDN and CDR2 FVKESK. Trimming took 1 base from V and 2 from J; bases not matched to a gene: 3. CDR3 sequence reads: CASSQVNRGPGNTIYF. The CDR3 bases are TGTGCCAGCAGCCAAGTCAACAGGGGGCCTGGAAACACCATATATTTT.